The 22 T cell receptor beta chains presented below share a single source sample, sequenced in a study of beta chain features in type 1 diabetes. Expressed TCRB transcripts were sequenced after all isolated RNA was converted to cDNA. Produced via immunoSEQ multiplex PCR; TCRdb's table is partial and in-frame only. The table includes under 300,000 clones, around 7.8% detected once. The sequenced sample was central memory CD4+ T cells from blood. These receptors were obtained from a woman aged 18-30 years in good health.

V gene TRBV18 combines with J gene TRBJ2-2; 9 positions agree with TRBD1. This CDR3 comprises 15 residues. V lost 3 bases, J lost 5 bases, and 4 bases stayed unmatched. The germline V gene has CDR1 KGHSH and CDR2 LQKENI. The CDR3 region is CASSPWTGVTGELFF. The CDR3 nucleotides read TGTGCCAGCTCACCGTGGACAGGGGTAACCGGGGAGCTGTTTTTT.

The rearrangement uses TRBV19 and TRBJ2-2; D uncertain. Germline CDR1 and CDR2: LNHDA and SQIVND (reference sequence). This CDR3 is built from 15 residues. Trimming took 5 bases from V and 6 from J, leaving 16 bases between them. CDR3 in amino acids: CASSSKARTSGELFF. In nucleotides, the CDR3 is TGTGCCAGTAGTTCCAAAGCTCGGACGTCCGGGGAGCTGTTTTTT. Supplemented by reference TRBV19 and TRBJ2-2, the full variable domain reads DGGITQSPKYLFRKEGQNVTLSCEQNLNHDAMYWYRQDPGQGLRLIYYSQIVNDFQKGDIAEGYSVSREKKESFPLTVTSAQKNPTAFYLCASSSKARTSGELFFGEGSRLTVL.

This clone was counted a few times. The chain couples TRBV14 to TRBJ2-3; D gene unclear. The CDR3 is 13 residues long. The germline CDR1 and CDR2 sequences are SGHDN and FVKESK. Trimming stripped 0 bases from V and 5 bases from J, with 6 bases between. The CDR3 DNA reads TGTGCCAGCAGCCAAGATCGTATAGATACGCAGTATTTT. Amino acid sequence: CASSQDRIDTQYF.

This chain connects TRBV18 to TRBJ1-2; 10 bases align to TRBD1. The CDR3 has 17 amino acids. V was clipped by 4 bases and J by 2 bases; unmatched bases: 10. Germline CDR1 is KGHSH and CDR2 is LQKENI. The CDR3 loop reads CASSLLSRTGGNYGYTF. CDR3 bases: TGTGCCAGCTCACTCCTTAGTCGGACAGGGGGAAACTATGGCTACACCTTC.

Only a few counts were recorded for this clone. The CDR3 spells CASSYGQGLSQYF. Written as DNA, the CDR3 is TGTGCCAGCAGCTACGGACAGGGGTTGTCCCAGTACTTC. The chain carries TRBV28 and TRBJ2-5; 9 bases fit TRBD1. Per the germline V gene, CDR1 is MDHEN and CDR2 is SYDVKM. This CDR3 is 13 amino acids long. J was trimmed by 9 bases and V by 6 bases; bases with no gene match: 8.

This chain joins TRBV7-8 and TRBJ1-2; 9 bases line up with TRBD1. Trimming removed 8 bases from V and 8 bases from J; junction bases left unmatched: 12. There are 14 residues in the CDR3. Looked up from germline, CDR1 is SGHVS and CDR2 is FQNEAQ. CDR3 in DNA: TGTGCCAGCTCCGGGACAGGGAGAGGGGCGGGCTACACCTTC. Translated, it gives CASSGTGRGAGYTF.

This clone has a handful of counts. The V and J genes are TRBV7-2 and TRBJ1-1; TRBD1 might be the D (5 bases). The V and J ends lost 4 bases and 1 base respectively, with 10 bases between them. The CDR3 runs to 14 residues. Germline CDR1 SGHTA, CDR2 FQGNSA. In DNA, the CDR3 is TGTGCCAGCAGCTCCCTAAGGGGGAACACTGAAGCTTTCTTT. This gives the protein CASSSLRGNTEAFF.

This clone came up a few times. The CDR3 is CASSLSATNTGELFF. The CDR3 DNA reads TGCGCCAGCAGCTTATCAGCGACGAACACCGGGGAGCTGTTTTTT. V usage is TRBV5-1 and J usage is TRBJ2-2; D is unresolved. Trimming took off 2 bases at V and 0 bases at J, with 8 bases between the two ends. In germline, CDR1 is SGHRS, CDR2 YFSETQ. The CDR3 is 15 residues long.

The genes are TRBV4-3 and TRBJ1-1; D possibly corresponds to TRBD1 (5 bases). Between the trimmed V and J ends, which lost 2 bases and 1 base, there was a span of 11 bases. The germline gives CDR1 LGHNA, CDR2 YSLEER. This CDR3 is 15 amino acids long. For the CDR3, the DNA is TGCGCCAGCAGCCAAAGGGGTACAGGGAACACTGAAGCTTTCTTT. It specifies CASSQRGTGNTEAFF.

Regarding this clone: Within the sample, other DNA sequences also encode this same CDR3. V gene TRBV10-3 combines with J gene TRBJ1-5; no firm D call. The V end was cut by 2 bases, the J end by 4 bases, with 9 bases between. Germline V lookup: CDR1 ENHRY, CDR2 SYGVKD. This CDR3 spans 14 amino acids. CDR3 sequence (DNA): TGTGCCATCAGTGAGCCGGGAGGGAATCAGCCCCAGCATTTT. The encoded protein is CAISEPGGNQPQHF.

A few counts support this clone. The chain joins TRBV28 to TRBJ1-2, with a possible D match to TRBD1 (6 bases). This CDR3 region has 15 residues. Looked up from germline, CDR1 is MDHEN and CDR2 is SYDVKM. V was pared by 5 bases and J by 4 bases, with 17 bases between. CDR3: CASSIYYREAYGYTF. Written as DNA, the CDR3 is TGTGCCAGCAGTATTTACTACAGGGAAGCCTATGGCTACACCTTC.

This clone was observed at least ten times. The V and J genes are TRBV19 and TRBJ1-1, with 8 bases aligning to TRBD1. The CDR3 consists of 13 residues. Per the germline V gene, CDR1 is LNHDA and CDR2 is SQIVND (reference sequence). With 5 bases clipped from V and 5 bases from J, the junction kept 4 bases outside the gene matches. This CDR3 is CASSGTGFTEAFF. In DNA, the CDR3 is TGTGCCAGTAGTGGGACAGGCTTTACTGAAGCTTTCTTT.

This clone appeared a few times. The sample contains more than one DNA sequence encoding this CDR3. The V call is TRBV7-9, the J call TRBJ2-3; D ambiguous. The V end lost 3 bases, the J end lost 0 bases, and 7 bases lay between the germline ends. Germline-derived CDR1 and CDR2 are SEHNR and FQNEAQ (reference sequence). The CDR3 spans 14 residues. The CDR3 is CASSLGLSTDTQYF. CDR3 DNA: TGTGCCAGCAGCTTGGGATTGAGCACAGATACGCAGTATTTT.

The genes are TRBV4-1 and TRBJ2-3; 13 nucleotides align to TRBD2. CDR1 and CDR2 (germline): MGHRA, YSYEKL. The CDR3 loop spans 16 amino acids. The V gene end was trimmed by 1 base and the J gene end by 8 bases; junction bases not matched to a gene: 6. The CDR3 DNA sequence: TGCGCCAGCAGCCAAGTGACTAGCGGGGGGAGCCCTACGCAGTATTTT. This gives the protein CASSQVTSGGSPTQYF.

V is TRBV5-1 and J is TRBJ2-1; D gene ambiguous. V was clipped by 0 bases and J by 8 bases, with 12 bases between them. CDR1 and CDR2 (germline): SGHRS, YFSETQ. There are 14 residues in the CDR3. The CDR3 is CASSLDSGGDEQFF. CDR3 DNA sequence: TGCGCCAGCAGCTTGGATTCAGGTGGCGATGAGCAGTTCTTC.

This clone was counted ten times or more. The chain has TRBV5-4 and TRBJ2-2, with 10 nucleotides matching TRBD2. CDR3 length: 16 amino acids. The germline V gene encodes CDR1 SGHNT and CDR2 YYREEE (reference sequence). V trimming: 3 bases; J trimming: 3 bases; junction bases outside the gene matches: 5. In nucleotides, the CDR3 is TGTGCCAGCAGCTACAAGCGGGGGGGCGACACCGGGGAGCTGTTTTTT. Its translation: CASSYKRGGDTGELFF. Full variable domain (missing parts from reference TRBV5-4 and TRBJ2-2): ETGVTQSPTHLIKTRGQQVTLRCSSQSGHNTVSWYQQALGQGPQFIFQYYREEENGRGNFPPRFSGLQFPNYSSELNVNALELDDSALYLCASSYKRGGDTGELFFGEGSRLTVL.

This chain links TRBV30 with TRBJ1-5; tentatively, D is TRBD1 (5 bases). The V end was cut by 3 bases, the J end by 8 bases, with 17 bases between. CDR3 size: 14 residues. Germline loops: CDR1 GTSNPN, CDR2 SVGIG (reference sequence). The CDR3 DNA follows: TGTGCCTGGAGCGGTCCGGGACTAAGGAAGCCCCAGCATTTT. This encodes CAWSGPGLRKPQHF. The whole variable domain, remainder taken from reference TRBV30 and TRBJ1-5, is SQTIHQWPATLVQPVGSPLSLECTVEGTSNPNLYWYRQAAGRGLQLLFYSVGIGQISSEVPQNLSASRPQDRQFILSSKKLLLSDSGFYLCAWSGPGLRKPQHFGDGTRLSIL.

This clone was found many times. This may arise from a read error, as a much more abundant clone is one base away. This same CDR3 is encoded by further DNA sequences in the sample. The chain joins TRBV6-6 to TRBJ1-4; TRBD1 might be the D (5 bases). Trimming shortened V by 2 bases and J by 8 bases, and 9 bases separated the two germline ends. The CDR3 runs to 13 residues. CDR1 MNHNY and CDR2 SVGAGI come from the germline V gene (reference sequence). In DNA, the CDR3 is TGTGCCAGCAGTTACCCGGGGGAGGAAAAACTGTTTTTT. Protein: CASSYPGEEKLFF.

Ten or more counts support this clone. The rearrangement uses TRBV19 and TRBJ2-1; 9 bases match TRBD1. The trim removed 5 bases at V and 2 bases at J, leaving 4 bases unmatched. There are 15 residues in the CDR3. CDR1 is LNHDA and CDR2 is SQIVND in the germline V gene (reference sequence). The CDR3 DNA is TGTGCCAGTAGTGAGGACAGGGGCACCTACAATGAGCAGTTCTTC. Translation gives CASSEDRGTYNEQFF.

The chain employs TRBV20-1 and TRBJ2-7; D is perhaps TRBD2 (5 bases). V lost 3 bases, J lost 7 bases, and 10 bases lay in between. CDR3 length equals 11 residues. Germline values: CDR1 DFQATT, CDR2 SNEGSKA (reference sequence). The CDR3 here is CSARQRLEQYF. DNA for the CDR3: TGCAGTGCTAGGCAGCGGTTAGAGCAGTACTTC.

The chain links TRBV6-5 to TRBJ2-7, with 8 bases that match TRBD1. With V trimmed by 6 bases and J by 0 bases, 7 bases remained unmatched. This CDR3 is 15 amino acids long. Germline V gene sequence: CDR1 MNHEY, CDR2 SVGAGI. The CDR3 protein is CASSPGGASSYEQYV. DNA for the CDR3: TGTGCCAGCAGCCCAGGGGGCGCGAGCTCCTACGAGCAGTACGTC.

The chain has TRBV11-2 and TRBJ2-3, with 11 nucleotides matching TRBD2. The CDR3 loop spans 16 amino acids. From germline, CDR1 is SGHAT and CDR2 FQNNGV. V dropped 5 bases and J dropped 0; count of bases not matched to a gene: 4. For the CDR3, the DNA is TGTGCCAGCAGCCTCCGACTAGCGGGGAGCACAGATACGCAGTATTTT. As protein: CASSLRLAGSTDTQYF.